This passage covers 9 T cell receptor beta chains from one sample sequenced in a study of stem cell transplantation in POMP-related autoinflammatory disease. Method: immunoSEQ multiplex PCR; TCRdb's copy keeps in-frame clones and lacks some. The sample carries 2,000 to 2,500 clones, about 86% recorded once. Sample: Tregs from PBMCs, taken before stem cell transplantation. Source of these receptors: a human donor with POMP-related autoinflammation and immune dysregulation (PRAID).

The V and J genes are TRBV11-2 and TRBJ2-4; the match to TRBD1 covers 8 bases. The ends lost 5 bases at V and 10 bases at J; junction bases unmatched: 7. CDR3 size: 13 residues. The V gene's germline CDR1 is SGHAT and CDR2 FQNNGV. The CDR3 protein is CASSGGTGTIQYF. CDR3 coding DNA: TGTGCCAGCAGCGGCGGGACAGGTACGATTCAGTACTTC.

The gene calls are TRBV2 and TRBJ2-5; 8 bases are shared with TRBD1. The V segment lost 5 bases and the J segment 2 bases; nucleotides outside the gene matches: 10. The CDR3 covers 16 residues. Germline lookup yields CDR1 SNHLY and CDR2 FYNNEI. The CDR3 reads CASSSHGQGWQETQYF. DNA for the CDR3: TGTGCCAGCAGTTCACACGGACAGGGATGGCAAGAGACCCAGTACTTC.

CDR3 residues: CASSYSPSSYEQYF. As DNA, the CDR3 is TGTGCCAGCAGTTACTCGCCGAGCTCCTACGAGCAGTACTTC. V gene TRBV6-5 combines with J gene TRBJ2-7; D call uncertain. V lost 0 bases and J 0 bases, leaving 6 bases between the germline ends. The CDR3 contains 14 residues. Germline CDR1 MNHEY, CDR2 SVGAGI.

The sample holds one count of this clone. J is TRBJ1-1 and V is TRBV9; D not certain. The germline CDR1 and CDR2 sequences are SGDLS and YYNGEE. The CDR3 is 15 residues long. Trimming cost V 4 bases and J 0 bases, with 13 bases left between them. The CDR3 reads CASSPYSTVNTEAFF. The DNA of the CDR3 is TGTGCCAGCAGCCCGTACTCCACGGTGAACACTGAAGCTTTCTTT.

The gene calls are TRBV5-1 and TRBJ1-1; possibly TRBD1 for D (6 bases). Germline assignment: CDR1 SGHRS and CDR2 YFSETQ. This CDR3 contains 14 residues. Trimming shortened V by 0 bases and J by 1 base, and 7 bases separated the two germline ends. The DNA of the CDR3 is TGCGCCAGCAGCTTGGGGACAGAGAACACTGAAGCTTTCTTT. Its protein product is CASSLGTENTEAFF.

The chain links TRBV5-1 to TRBJ2-7; TRBD2 agrees at 7 bases. Trimming took 1 base from V and 2 from J; bases not matched to a gene: 6. The CDR3 is made up of 15 amino acids. Germline lookup yields CDR1 SGHRS and CDR2 YFSETQ. Here the CDR3 DNA reads TGCGCCAGCAGCTTGATGGGGACTACCGCCTACGAGCAGTACTTC. It specifies CASSLMGTTAYEQYF. Looking up the rest from reference TRBV5-1 and TRBJ2-7 gives the full variable domain: KAGVTQTPRYLIKTRGQQVTLSCSPISGHRSVSWYQQTPGQGLQFLFEYFSETQRNKGNFPGRFSGRQFSNSRSEMNVSTLELGDSALYLCASSLMGTTAYEQYFGPGTRLTVT.

The chain combines TRBV28 with TRBJ2-3, with TRBD1 as a possible D gene (6 bases). V lost 3 bases and J 1 base, leaving 8 bases between the germline ends. In germline, CDR1 is MDHEN, CDR2 SYDVKM. The CDR3 is made up of 14 amino acids. The CDR3 region has the DNA TGTGCCAGCAGTTTTCAGGGGCGCACAGATACGCAGTATTTT. This translates into CASSFQGRTDTQYF.

This sequence joins TRBV6-6 and TRBJ1-1; D is perhaps TRBD1 (5 bases). The CDR3 sequence is 14 residues long. In germline, CDR1 is MNHNY, CDR2 SVGAGI (reference sequence). Trimming left V 3 bases short and J 1 base short, with 9 bases between. The CDR3 DNA reads as TGTGCCAGCAGTTATAGAGGACAGAACACTGAAGCTTTCTTT. Protein sequence: CASSYRGQNTEAFF.

The chain links TRBV9 to TRBJ1-2; D call uncertain. Trimming cost V 0 bases and J 5 bases, with 11 bases left between them. This CDR3 region has 14 residues. CDR1 and CDR2 from the germline V gene are SGDLS and YYNGEE. CDR3 residues: CASSVEGHGYGYTF. The CDR3 DNA sequence: TGTGCCAGCAGCGTAGAAGGGCATGGATATGGCTACACCTTC. Variable domain in full (rest from reference TRBV9 and TRBJ1-2): DSGVTQTPKHLITATGQRVTLRCSPRSGDLSVYWYQQSLDQGLQFLIQYYNGEERAKGNILERFSAQQFPDLHSELNLSSLELGDSALYFCASSVEGHGYGYTFGSGTRLTVV.